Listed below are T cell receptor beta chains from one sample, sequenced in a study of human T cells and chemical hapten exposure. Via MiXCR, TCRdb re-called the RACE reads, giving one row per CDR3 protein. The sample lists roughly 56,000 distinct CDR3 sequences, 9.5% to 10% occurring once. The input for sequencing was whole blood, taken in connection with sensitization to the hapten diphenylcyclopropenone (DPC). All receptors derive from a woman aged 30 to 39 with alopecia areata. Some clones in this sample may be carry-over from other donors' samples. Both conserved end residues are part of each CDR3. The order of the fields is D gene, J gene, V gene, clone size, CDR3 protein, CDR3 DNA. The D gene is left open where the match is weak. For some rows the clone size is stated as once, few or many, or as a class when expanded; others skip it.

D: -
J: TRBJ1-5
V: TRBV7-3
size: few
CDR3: CASSPDGSQPQHF
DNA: TGTGCCAGCAGCCCCGACGGCTCTCAGCCCCAGCATTTT

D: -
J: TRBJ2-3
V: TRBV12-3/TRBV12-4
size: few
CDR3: CASSFVRAQQYF
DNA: TGTGCCAGCAGTTTCGTGCGGGCCCAGCAGTATTTT

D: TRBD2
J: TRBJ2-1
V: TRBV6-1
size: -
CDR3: CASSVSGGLAGQLINEQFF
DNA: TGTGCCAGCAGTGTTTCTGGAGGACTAGCGGGGCAATTGATTAATGAGCAGTTCTTC

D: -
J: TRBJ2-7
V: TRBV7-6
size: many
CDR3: CASSLAPLSEQYF
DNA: TGTGCCAGCAGCTTAGCACCTCTGAGCGAGCAGTACTTC

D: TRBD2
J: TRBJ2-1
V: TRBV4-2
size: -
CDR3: CASSQGSRGGPNEQFF
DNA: TGTGCCAGCAGCCAAGGGTCTCGGGGGGGCCCCAATGAGCAGTTCTTC

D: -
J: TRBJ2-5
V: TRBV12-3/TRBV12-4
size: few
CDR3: CASSPLSQETQYF
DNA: TGTGCCAGCAGTCCCCTTAGCCAAGAGACCCAGTACTTC

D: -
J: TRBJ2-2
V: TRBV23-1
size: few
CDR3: CASGKTAGELFF
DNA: TGCGCCAGCGGAAAAACCGCCGGGGAGCTGTTTTTT

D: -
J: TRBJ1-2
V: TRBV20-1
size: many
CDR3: CSAQNPAANYGYTF
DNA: TGCAGTGCCCAAAACCCCGCAGCTAACTATGGCTACACCTTC

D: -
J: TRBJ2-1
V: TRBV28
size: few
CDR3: CASSLGYNEQFF
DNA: TGTGCCAGCAGTCTGGGTTACAATGAGCAGTTCTTC

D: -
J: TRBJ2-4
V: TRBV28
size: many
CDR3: CASTIQEGSGNIQYF
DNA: TGTGCCAGCACTATCCAGGAGGGGAGTGGGAACATTCAGTACTTC

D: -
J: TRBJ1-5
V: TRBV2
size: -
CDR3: CASMEYSNQPQHF
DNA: TGTGCCAGCATGGAGTATAGCAATCAGCCCCAGCATTTT

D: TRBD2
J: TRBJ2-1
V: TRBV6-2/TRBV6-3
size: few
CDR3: CASSYGTINEQFF
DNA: TGTGCCAGCAGTTATGGGACTATCAATGAGCAGTTCTTC